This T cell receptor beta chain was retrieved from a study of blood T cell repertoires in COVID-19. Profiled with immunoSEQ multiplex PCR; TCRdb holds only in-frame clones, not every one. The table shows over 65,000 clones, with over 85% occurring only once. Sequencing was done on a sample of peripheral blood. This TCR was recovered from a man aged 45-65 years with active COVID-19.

Written as DNA, the CDR3 is TGCGCCAGCAGCTTGCGTCCGCGGGGGATCCAAGAGACCCAGTACTTC. Protein product: CASSLRPRGIQETQYF. This chain connects TRBV5-1 to TRBJ2-5; 7 bases match TRBD2. Germline CDR1 and CDR2: SGHRS and YFSETQ. This CDR3 contains 16 residues. With V trimmed by 1 base and J by 1 base, 7 bases remained unmatched. The full variable domain, its missing parts supplied by reference TRBV5-1 and TRBJ2-5, is KAGVTQTPRYLIKTRGQQVTLSCSPISGHRSVSWYQQTPGQGLQFLFEYFSETQRNKGNFPGRFSGRQFSNSRSEMNVSTLELGDSALYLCASSLRPRGIQETQYFGPGTRLLVL.